The rows below give T cell receptor beta chains drawn from one sample of a study of technical replicates of blood from a few donors. TCRdb's copy holds only in-frame clones and misses some; the assay was immunoSEQ multiplex PCR. The sample lists under 90,000 clones; 92% were seen once. The specimen sequenced was T cells isolated from PBMCs. All receptors come from a human donor in good health. Each CDR3 is given without its conserved first and last residue.

v_gene: TRBV11-3
j_gene: TRBJ2-1
CDR3aa: ASSFSGDYNEQF

v_gene: TRBV5-1
j_gene: TRBJ2-7
CDR3aa: ASSFTGTSVPYEQY

v_gene: TRBV27
j_gene: TRBJ2-5
CDR3aa: ASRPLAGRYQETQY

v_gene: TRBV5-4
j_gene: TRBJ2-6
CDR3aa: ASSSTGAAANVLT

v_gene: TRBV7-6
j_gene: TRBJ2-5
CDR3aa: ASSLGQQETQY

v_gene: TRBV11-3
j_gene: TRBJ2-7
CDR3aa: ASSLDGAYEQY

v_gene: TRBV27
j_gene: TRBJ2-1
CDR3aa: ASSWTRSPYNEQF

v_gene: TRBV2
j_gene: TRBJ1-3
CDR3aa: ASADFLKEPGNTIY

v_gene: TRBV10-2
j_gene: TRBJ2-3
CDR3aa: ASQTGTDTQY

v_gene: TRBV29-1
j_gene: TRBJ2-7
CDR3aa: SVERLDPYEQY

v_gene: TRBV7-9
j_gene: TRBJ2-1
CDR3aa: ASSSTGLAFNEQF

v_gene: TRBV13
j_gene: TRBJ2-1
CDR3aa: ASSTQTGLSKYEQF

v_gene: TRBV6-6
j_gene: TRBJ2-1
CDR3aa: ASSLQYNEQF

v_gene: TRBV9
j_gene: TRBJ2-1
CDR3aa: ASSVPGYNEQF

v_gene: TRBV20-1
j_gene: TRBJ1-2
CDR3aa: SAPAGTGAS

v_gene: TRBV18
j_gene: TRBJ2-7
CDR3aa: ASSPKQGVPYEQY

v_gene: TRBV29-1
j_gene: TRBJ2-4
CDR3aa: SVEGREGPYIQY

v_gene: TRBV19
j_gene: TRBJ1-5
CDR3aa: ASSILSGGNQQPQH

v_gene: TRBV18
j_gene: TRBJ2-2
CDR3aa: ASSPVGTGSVGELF

v_gene: TRBV4-1
j_gene: TRBJ2-7
CDR3aa: ASSQDPKTGGSYEQY

v_gene: TRBV4-2
j_gene: TRBJ2-1
CDR3aa: ASSQDTPGGAYNEQF

v_gene: TRBV6-1
j_gene: TRBJ1-4
CDR3aa: ASSEVTANEKLF

v_gene: TRBV29-1
j_gene: TRBJ2-7
CDR3aa: SVVGISYEQY

v_gene: TRBV27
j_gene: TRBJ2-3
CDR3aa: ASSLWGQGDADTQY

v_gene: TRBV19
j_gene: TRBJ2-2
CDR3aa: ASSMGLGLAGKNTGELF

v_gene: TRBV10-3
j_gene: TRBJ1-4
CDR3aa: ATGTGRSEKLF

v_gene: TRBV5-4
j_gene: TRBJ1-1
CDR3aa: ASSSPEGTEAF

v_gene: TRBV6-1
j_gene: TRBJ1-4
CDR3aa: ASSPMTVGIEKLF

v_gene: TRBV5-4
j_gene: TRBJ1-4
CDR3aa: ASSLRGEGEKLF

v_gene: TRBV15
j_gene: TRBJ1-4
CDR3aa: ATSRGGGQGSEKLF

v_gene: TRBV7-9
j_gene: TRBJ2-1
CDR3aa: ASSLGNAGFNEQF

v_gene: TRBV29-1
j_gene: TRBJ1-2
CDR3aa: SVGGTAIIYGYT

v_gene: TRBV5-1
j_gene: TRBJ1-2
CDR3aa: ASSLGTGGEQGGPRANYGYT

v_gene: TRBV7-9
j_gene: TRBJ1-2
CDR3aa: ASSLNAGTSNYGYT

v_gene: TRBV5-1
j_gene: TRBJ2-7
CDR3aa: ASSLVTSGETYEQY

v_gene: TRBV12-5
j_gene: TRBJ1-6
CDR3aa: ASGWTGIAEISPLH

v_gene: TRBV25-1
j_gene: TRBJ2-1
CDR3aa: ASSDLSGANEQF

v_gene: TRBV5-1
j_gene: TRBJ2-3
CDR3aa: ASRTATSGRFADTQY

v_gene: TRBV2
j_gene: TRBJ2-1
CDR3aa: ASSGLRSLGEQF

v_gene: TRBV12-5
j_gene: TRBJ1-3
CDR3aa: ASGLALTGGGNTIY

v_gene: TRBV13
j_gene: TRBJ1-1
CDR3aa: ASSSLSPGQGLFRAF

v_gene: TRBV6-1
j_gene: TRBJ2-2
CDR3aa: ASGLATNTGELF

v_gene: TRBV5-4
j_gene: TRBJ1-1
CDR3aa: ASSPVRGLTEAF

v_gene: TRBV10-3
j_gene: TRBJ1-6
CDR3aa: AISHEQGPSSPLH

v_gene: TRBV7-9
j_gene: TRBJ2-3
CDR3aa: ASSLVSVPDTQY

v_gene: TRBV28
j_gene: TRBJ2-3
CDR3aa: ASSLPLNTDTQY

v_gene: TRBV7-6
j_gene: TRBJ2-3
CDR3aa: ASSLGQGGDTQY

v_gene: TRBV18
j_gene: TRBJ2-5
CDR3aa: ASSLNRDREETQY

v_gene: TRBV27
j_gene: TRBJ2-7
CDR3aa: ASSFEVGPGYEQY

v_gene: TRBV2
j_gene: TRBJ1-2
CDR3aa: ASSEGGDSGFGYT

v_gene: TRBV6-1
j_gene: TRBJ2-7
CDR3aa: ASNRENFYEQY

v_gene: TRBV9
j_gene: TRBJ2-2
CDR3aa: ASSVSLAGTGELF

v_gene: TRBV7-2
j_gene: TRBJ1-4
CDR3aa: ASSVQVSGNEKLF

v_gene: TRBV19
j_gene: TRBJ1-3
CDR3aa: ASTRSPSFSRPDRGKAGNTIY